The 5 T cell receptor beta chains below all came from one sample that was sequenced in a study of control samples from healthy donors and cancer patients. Profiling relied on immunoSEQ multiplex PCR, and the TCRdb table lists in-frame clones only, not all of them. Of 150,000 to 200,000 clones listed, roughly 95% are singletons. Sequences were obtained from blood. The receptors here all came from a woman in her 30s in good health.

The rearrangement links TRBV12-5 to TRBJ1-1; no clear D. V lost 6 bases to trimming and J lost 5 bases, with 19 bases between them. CDR1 is LGHNT, CDR2 FRNRAP, per germline. The CDR3 contains 15 residues. In DNA, the CDR3 is TGTGCTAGTGGGATTGGAGGTGCGGTTGGGACTGAAGCTTTCTTT. Translated: CASGIGGAVGTEAFF.

This clone turned up a few times. The chain couples TRBV6-5 to TRBJ1-3; no clear D gene. This CDR3 has 16 amino acids. Germline assignment: CDR1 MNHEY and CDR2 SVGAGI. V lost 2 bases to trimming and J lost 0 bases, with 11 bases between them. The CDR3 spells CASSYGSMISGNTIYF. The CDR3 DNA reads as TGTGCCAGCAGTTACGGCAGTATGATCTCTGGAAACACCATATATTTT.

The V call is TRBV7-2, the J call TRBJ1-2, with 7 nucleotides matching TRBD1. Looked up from germline, CDR1 is SGHTA and CDR2 is FQGNSA. V lost 2 bases, J lost 0 bases, and 6 bases stayed unmatched. This CDR3 is built from 16 residues. CDR3 loop: CASSLNRGQSNYGYTF. CDR3 bases: TGTGCCAGCAGCTTAAACAGGGGCCAATCTAACTATGGCTACACCTTC.

This clone has just one count. This chain connects TRBV30 to TRBJ2-2, with TRBD2 as a possible D gene (5 bases). Trimming took off 5 bases at V and 8 bases at J, with 15 bases between the two ends. The CDR3 has 13 amino acids. Germline-derived CDR1 and CDR2 are GTSNPN and SVGIG (reference sequence). CDR3 nucleotide sequence: TGTGCCTGGTGCGAGGGAACAGCGGGGGAGCTGTTTTTT. This gives the protein CAWCEGTAGELFF.

The sample holds one count of this clone. The chain couples TRBV4-1 to TRBJ2-5, with 13 bases matching TRBD2. Germline lookup yields CDR1 MGHRA and CDR2 YSYEKL. The V and J ends lost 4 bases and 2 bases, in that order; junction bases with no gene match: 4. The CDR3 loop spans 16 amino acids. CDR3 in amino acids: CASSPRTSGGQETQYF. CDR3 nucleotides: TGCGCCAGCAGCCCCAGGACTAGCGGGGGTCAAGAGACCCAGTACTTC.